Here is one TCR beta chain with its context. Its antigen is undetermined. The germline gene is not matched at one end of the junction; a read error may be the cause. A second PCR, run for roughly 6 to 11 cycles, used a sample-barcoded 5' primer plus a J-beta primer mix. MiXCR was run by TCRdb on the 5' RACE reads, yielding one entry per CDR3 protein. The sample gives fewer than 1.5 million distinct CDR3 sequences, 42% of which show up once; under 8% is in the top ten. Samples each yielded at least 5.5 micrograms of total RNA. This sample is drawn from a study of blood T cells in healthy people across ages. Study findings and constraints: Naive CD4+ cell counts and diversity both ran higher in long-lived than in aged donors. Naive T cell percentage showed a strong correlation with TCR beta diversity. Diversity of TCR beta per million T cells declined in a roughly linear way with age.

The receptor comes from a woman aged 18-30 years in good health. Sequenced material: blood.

The CDR3 loop reads CAGRATVYEQYF. CDR3 DNA sequence: TGTGCCGGGAGGGCAACGGTGTACGAGCAGTACTTC. The V call is TRBV30, the J call TRBJ2-7; 7 bases map to TRBD2. The CDR3 spans 12 residues. From germline, CDR1 is GTSNPN and CDR2 SVGIG (reference sequence).